The sequence of this T cell receptor (beta chain) was determined in a study of Ad26.COV2.S vaccination and SARS-CoV-2 variants. In the study overall: Enrolled in COV1001, the donor was in the Ad26.COV2.S trial arm, which received the vaccine. Broader study findings: The study found similar non-spike TCR breadth in vaccine and placebo recipients.

As concerns this clone: Its antigen is as yet unknown.

TCRdb's table, derived via immunoSEQ multiplex PCR, lists solely in-frame clones and lacks some. The table has about 350,000 clones, about 88% seen once; the top ten hold about 10%. Treatment of the sample: 15 to 20 received Ad26.COV2.S at low or high dose, single or two shots; roughly 5 received placebo; per-sample allocation not given. Samples came from day 63 after the first vaccine or placebo injection. Adults aged 18-55 years in Boston included the donor. This clonotype originated in a person aged 18-65 years who received the Ad26.COV2.S COVID-19 vaccine or a placebo. The sample in question was peripheral blood, obtained in a trial of Ad26.COV2.S vaccine versus placebo.

The chain's CDR3 is CATSDPGTAYNEQFF. CDR3 DNA sequence: TGTGCCACCAGTGACCCCGGGACAGCTTACAATGAGCAGTTCTTC. The chain couples TRBV24-1 to TRBJ2-1; 7 nucleotides match TRBD1. There are 15 residues in the CDR3. Germline-derived CDR1 and CDR2 are KGHDR and SFDVKD. Trimming took 4 bases from V and 4 from J; bases not matched to a gene: 6.